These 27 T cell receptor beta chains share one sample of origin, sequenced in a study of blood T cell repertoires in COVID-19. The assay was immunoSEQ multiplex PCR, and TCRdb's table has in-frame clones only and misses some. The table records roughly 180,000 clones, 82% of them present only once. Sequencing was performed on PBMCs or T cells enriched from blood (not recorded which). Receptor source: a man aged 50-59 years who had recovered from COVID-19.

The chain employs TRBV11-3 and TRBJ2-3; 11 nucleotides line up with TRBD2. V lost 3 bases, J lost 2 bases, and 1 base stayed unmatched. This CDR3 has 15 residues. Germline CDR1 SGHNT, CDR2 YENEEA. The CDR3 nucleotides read TGTGCCAGCAGCTTGGGACTAGCGGACACAGATACGCAGTATTTT. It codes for CASSLGLADTDTQYF.

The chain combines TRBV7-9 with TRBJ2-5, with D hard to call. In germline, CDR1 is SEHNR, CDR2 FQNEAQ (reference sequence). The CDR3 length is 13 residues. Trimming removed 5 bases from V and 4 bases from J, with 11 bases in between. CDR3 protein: CASSLSTGETQYF. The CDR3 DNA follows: TGTGCCAGCAGCCTAAGCACGGGAGAGACCCAGTACTTC.

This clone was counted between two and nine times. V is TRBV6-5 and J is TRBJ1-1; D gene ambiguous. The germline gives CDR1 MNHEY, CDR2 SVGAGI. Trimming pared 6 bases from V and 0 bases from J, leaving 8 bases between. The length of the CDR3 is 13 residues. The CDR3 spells CASRATVNTEAFF. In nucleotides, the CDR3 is TGTGCCAGCAGAGCGACGGTGAACACTGAAGCTTTCTTT.

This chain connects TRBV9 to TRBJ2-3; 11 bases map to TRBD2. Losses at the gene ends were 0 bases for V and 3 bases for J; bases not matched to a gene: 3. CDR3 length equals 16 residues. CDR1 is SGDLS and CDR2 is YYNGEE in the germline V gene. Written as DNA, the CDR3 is TGTGCCAGCAGCGTAGGGGTAGCGGGGGGGACAGATACGCAGTATTTT. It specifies CASSVGVAGGTDTQYF.

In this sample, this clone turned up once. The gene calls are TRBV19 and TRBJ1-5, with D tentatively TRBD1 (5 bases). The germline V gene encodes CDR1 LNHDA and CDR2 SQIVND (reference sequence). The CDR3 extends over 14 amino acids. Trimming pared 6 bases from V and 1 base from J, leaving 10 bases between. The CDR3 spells CASSRDSSNQPQHF. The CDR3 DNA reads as TGTGCCAGTAGCCGGGACTCCAGCAATCAGCCCCAGCATTTT. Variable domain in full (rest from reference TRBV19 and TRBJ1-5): DGGITQSPKYLFRKEGQNVTLSCEQNLNHDAMYWYRQDPGQGLRLIYYSQIVNDFQKGDIAEGYSVSREKKESFPLTVTSAQKNPTAFYLCASSRDSSNQPQHFGDGTRLSIL.

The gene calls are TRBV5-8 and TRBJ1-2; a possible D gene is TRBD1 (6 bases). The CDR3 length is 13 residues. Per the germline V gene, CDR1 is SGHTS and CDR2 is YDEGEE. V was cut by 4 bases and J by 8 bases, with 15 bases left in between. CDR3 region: CASSRDPGQGYTF. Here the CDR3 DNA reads TGTGCCAGCAGCCGAGACCCGGGACAAGGCTACACCTTC. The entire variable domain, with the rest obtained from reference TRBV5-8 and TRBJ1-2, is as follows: EAGVTQSPTHLIKTRGQQATLRCSPISGHTSVYWYQQALGLGLQFLLWYDEGEERNRGNFPPRFSGRQFPNYSSELNVNALELEDSALYLCASSRDPGQGYTFGSGTRLTVV.

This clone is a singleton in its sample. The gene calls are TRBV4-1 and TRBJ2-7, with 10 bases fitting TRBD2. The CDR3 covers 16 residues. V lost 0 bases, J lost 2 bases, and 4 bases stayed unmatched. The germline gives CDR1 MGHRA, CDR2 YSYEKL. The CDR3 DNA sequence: TGCGCCAGCAGCCAAGAGACTAGCGGGCCAACCTACGAGCAGTACTTC. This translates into CASSQETSGPTYEQYF.

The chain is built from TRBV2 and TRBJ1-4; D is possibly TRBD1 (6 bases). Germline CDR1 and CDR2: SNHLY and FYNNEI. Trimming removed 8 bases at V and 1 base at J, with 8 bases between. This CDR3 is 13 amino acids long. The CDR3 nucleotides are TGTGCCAGCGACAGGAGAACTAATGAAAAACTGTTTTTT. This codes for CASDRRTNEKLFF. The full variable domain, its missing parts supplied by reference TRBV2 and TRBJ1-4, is EPEVTQTPSHQVTQMGQEVILRCVPISNHLYFYWYRQILGQKVEFLVSFYNNEISEKSEIFDDQFSVERPDGSNFTLKIRSTKLEDSAMYFCASDRRTNEKLFFGSGTQLSVL.

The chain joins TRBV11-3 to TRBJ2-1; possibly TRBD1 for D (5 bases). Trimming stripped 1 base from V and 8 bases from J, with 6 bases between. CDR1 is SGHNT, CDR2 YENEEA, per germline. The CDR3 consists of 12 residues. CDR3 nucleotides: TGTGCCAGCAGCTTAGTAGGGGATGAGCAGTTCTTC. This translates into CASSLVGDEQFF.

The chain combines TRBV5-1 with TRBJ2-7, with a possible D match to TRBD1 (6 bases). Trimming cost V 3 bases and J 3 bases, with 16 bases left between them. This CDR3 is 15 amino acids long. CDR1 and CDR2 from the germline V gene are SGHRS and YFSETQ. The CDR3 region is CASSSTGTNIYEQYF. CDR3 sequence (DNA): TGCGCCAGCAGCTCGACCGGGACAAACATCTACGAGCAGTACTTC.

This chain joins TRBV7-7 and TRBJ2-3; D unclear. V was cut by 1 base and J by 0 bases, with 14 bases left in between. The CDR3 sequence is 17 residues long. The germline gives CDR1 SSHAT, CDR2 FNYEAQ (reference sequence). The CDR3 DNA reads TGTGCCAGCAGCTTAGGGCAGAACGGAGCTAGCACAGATACGCAGTATTTT. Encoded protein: CASSLGQNGASTDTQYF.

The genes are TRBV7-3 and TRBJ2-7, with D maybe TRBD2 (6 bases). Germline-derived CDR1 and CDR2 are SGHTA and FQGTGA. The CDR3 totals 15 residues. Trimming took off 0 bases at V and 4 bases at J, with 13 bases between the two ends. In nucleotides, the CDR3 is TGTGCCAGCAGCTTAACGGCGGGGCCCTATTACGAGCAGTACTTC. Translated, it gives CASSLTAGPYYEQYF.

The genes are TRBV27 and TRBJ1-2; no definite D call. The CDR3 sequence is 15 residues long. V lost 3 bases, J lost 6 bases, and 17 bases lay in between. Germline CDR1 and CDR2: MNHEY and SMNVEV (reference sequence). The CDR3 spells CASSFRITGRDGYTF. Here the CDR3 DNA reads TGTGCCAGCAGTTTCAGAATAACGGGGAGGGATGGCTACACCTTC.

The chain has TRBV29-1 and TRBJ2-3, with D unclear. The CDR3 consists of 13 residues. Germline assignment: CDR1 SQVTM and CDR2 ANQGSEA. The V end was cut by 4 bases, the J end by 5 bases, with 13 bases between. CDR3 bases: TGCAGCGTTGTACCACCCTCGCGAGATACGCAGTATTTT. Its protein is CSVVPPSRDTQYF.

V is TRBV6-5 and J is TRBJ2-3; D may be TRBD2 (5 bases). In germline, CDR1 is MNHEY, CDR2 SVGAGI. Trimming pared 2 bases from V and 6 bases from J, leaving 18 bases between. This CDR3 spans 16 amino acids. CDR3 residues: CASSYRLGSIADTQYF. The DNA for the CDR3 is TGTGCCAGCAGTTACAGGCTGGGCAGCATAGCGGATACGCAGTATTTT.

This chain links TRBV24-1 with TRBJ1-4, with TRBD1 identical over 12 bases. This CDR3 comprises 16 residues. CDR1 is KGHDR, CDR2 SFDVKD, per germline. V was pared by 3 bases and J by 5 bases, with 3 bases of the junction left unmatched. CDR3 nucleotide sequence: TGTGCCACCAGTGATGGGACAGGGGGCAAGAATGAAAAACTGTTTTTT. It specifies CATSDGTGGKNEKLFF.

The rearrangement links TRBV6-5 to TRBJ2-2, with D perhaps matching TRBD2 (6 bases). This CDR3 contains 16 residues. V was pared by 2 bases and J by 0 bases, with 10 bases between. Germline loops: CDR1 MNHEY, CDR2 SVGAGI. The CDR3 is CASSYRRLANTGELFF. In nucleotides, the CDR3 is TGTGCCAGCAGTTACCGACGACTAGCGAACACCGGGGAGCTGTTTTTT.

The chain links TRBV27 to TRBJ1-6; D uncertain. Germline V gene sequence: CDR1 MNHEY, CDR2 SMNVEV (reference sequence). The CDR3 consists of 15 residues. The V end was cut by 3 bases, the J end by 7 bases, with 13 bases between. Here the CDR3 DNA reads TGTGCCAGCAGTTTGGGCCGTCAGATCAATTCACCCCTCCACTTT. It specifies CASSLGRQINSPLHF.

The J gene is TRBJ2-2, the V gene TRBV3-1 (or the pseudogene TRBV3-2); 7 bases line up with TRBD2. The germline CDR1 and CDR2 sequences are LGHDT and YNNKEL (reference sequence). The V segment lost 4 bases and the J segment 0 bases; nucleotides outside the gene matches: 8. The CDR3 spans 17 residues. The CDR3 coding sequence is TGTGCCAGCAGCCCACTGGGTCTAGCGGCGAACACCGGGGAGCTGTTTTTT. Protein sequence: CASSPLGLAANTGELFF.

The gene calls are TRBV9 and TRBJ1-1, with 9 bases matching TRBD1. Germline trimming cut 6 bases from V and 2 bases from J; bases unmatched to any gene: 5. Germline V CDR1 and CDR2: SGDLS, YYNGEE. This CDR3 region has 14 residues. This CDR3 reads CASTTGGLNTEAFF. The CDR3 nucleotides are TGTGCCAGCACGACAGGGGGGTTAAACACTGAAGCTTTCTTT. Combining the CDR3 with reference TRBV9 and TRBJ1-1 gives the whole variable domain DSGVTQTPKHLITATGQRVTLRCSPRSGDLSVYWYQQSLDQGLQFLIQYYNGEERAKGNILERFSAQQFPDLHSELNLSSLELGDSALYFCASTTGGLNTEAFFGQGTRLTVV.

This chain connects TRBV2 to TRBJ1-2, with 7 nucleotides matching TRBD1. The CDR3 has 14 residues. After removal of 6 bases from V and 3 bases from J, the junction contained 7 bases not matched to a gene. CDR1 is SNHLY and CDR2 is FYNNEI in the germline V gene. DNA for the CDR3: TGTGCCAGCAGCCTAGTCGGACAGGACTATGGCTACACCTTC. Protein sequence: CASSLVGQDYGYTF.

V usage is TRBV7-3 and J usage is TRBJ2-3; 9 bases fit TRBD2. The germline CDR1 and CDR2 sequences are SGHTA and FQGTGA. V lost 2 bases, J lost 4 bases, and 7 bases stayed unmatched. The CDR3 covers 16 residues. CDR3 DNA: TGTGCCAGCAGCTTAGCCCCCGCGGGAGGGTCAGATACGCAGTATTTT. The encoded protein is CASSLAPAGGSDTQYF. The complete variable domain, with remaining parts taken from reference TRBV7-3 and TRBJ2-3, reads GAGVSQTPSNKVTEKGKYVELRCDPISGHTALYWYRQSLGQGPEFLIYFQGTGAADDSGLPNDRFFAVRPEGSVSTLKIQRTERGDSAVYLCASSLAPAGGSDTQYFGPGTRLTVL.

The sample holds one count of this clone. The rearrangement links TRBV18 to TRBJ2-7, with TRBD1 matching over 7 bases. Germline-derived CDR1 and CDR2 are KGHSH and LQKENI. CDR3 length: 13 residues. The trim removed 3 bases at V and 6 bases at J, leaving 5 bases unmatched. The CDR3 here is CASSPRDSSEQYF. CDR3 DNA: TGTGCCAGCTCACCGAGGGACAGTTCCGAGCAGTACTTC.

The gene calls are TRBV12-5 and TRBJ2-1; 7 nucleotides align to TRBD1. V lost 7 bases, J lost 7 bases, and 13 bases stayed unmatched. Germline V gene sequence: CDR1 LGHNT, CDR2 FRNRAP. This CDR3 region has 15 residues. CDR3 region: CASAGDRVLTNEQFF. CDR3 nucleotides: TGTGCTAGTGCCGGTGACAGGGTCCTGACGAATGAGCAGTTCTTC.

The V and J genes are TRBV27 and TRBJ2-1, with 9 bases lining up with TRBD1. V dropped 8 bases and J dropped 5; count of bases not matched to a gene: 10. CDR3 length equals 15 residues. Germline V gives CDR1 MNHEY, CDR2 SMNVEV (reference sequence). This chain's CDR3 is CASGGGTGWNNEQFF. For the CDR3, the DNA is TGTGCCAGCGGTGGCGGGACAGGGTGGAACAATGAGCAGTTCTTC.

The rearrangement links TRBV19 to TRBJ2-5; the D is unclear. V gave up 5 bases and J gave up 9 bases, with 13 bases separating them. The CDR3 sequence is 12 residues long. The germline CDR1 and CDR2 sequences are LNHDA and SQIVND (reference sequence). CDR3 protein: CASSSLFEAQYF. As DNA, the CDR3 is TGTGCCAGTAGTTCCCTCTTTGAGGCCCAGTACTTC.

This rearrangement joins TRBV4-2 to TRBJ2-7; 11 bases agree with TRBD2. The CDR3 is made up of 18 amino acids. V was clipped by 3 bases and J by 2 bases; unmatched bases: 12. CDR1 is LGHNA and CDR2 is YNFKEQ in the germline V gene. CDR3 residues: CASSQWGLAGGAAYEQYF. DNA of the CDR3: TGTGCCAGCAGCCAGTGGGGGCTAGCGGGAGGAGCCGCCTACGAGCAGTACTTC.